This TCR beta chain was identified during a study of regulatory T cells in long-lasting Graves disease. Time point meaning: persistent/refractory GD, antithyroid drugs over 5 years with positive TRAb. Extracted PBMC RNA gave rise to the TCR library. Only a few counts were recorded for this clonotype. This CDR3 is 16 amino acids long. Per germline, CDR1 MDHEN and CDR2 SYDVKM. Trimming took 3 bases from V and 1 from J, leaving 12 bases between them. Arm-PCR of CDR3 regions with iRepertoire HTBI primers generated TCR beta libraries. TCRdb redid the calling of the multiplex PCR reads with MiXCR, one entry per CDR3 protein. The sample contains fewer than 400,000 distinct CDR3 sequences, around 20% of which appear only once.

Sample: peripheral blood mononuclear cells (PBMCs), taken when the disease was refractory, from a patient treated with antithyroid drugs. The rearrangement links TRBV28 to TRBJ1-4; tentative D call: TRBD1 (6 bases). The receptor's source is a female donor with Graves disease. Here the CDR3 DNA reads TGTGCCAGCAGTTTTCGCAGGGGTCGAACTAATGAAAAACTGTTTTTT. The encoded protein is CASSFRRGRTNEKLFF.